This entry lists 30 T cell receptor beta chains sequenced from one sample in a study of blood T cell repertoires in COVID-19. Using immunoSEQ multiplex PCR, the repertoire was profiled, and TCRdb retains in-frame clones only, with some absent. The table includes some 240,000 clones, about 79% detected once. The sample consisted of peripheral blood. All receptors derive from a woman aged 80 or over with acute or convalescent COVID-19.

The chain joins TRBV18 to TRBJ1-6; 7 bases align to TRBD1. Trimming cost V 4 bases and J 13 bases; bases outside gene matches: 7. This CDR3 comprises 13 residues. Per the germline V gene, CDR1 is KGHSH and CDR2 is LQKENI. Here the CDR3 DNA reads TGTGCCAGCTCACTACCACAGGGGTCCCCCCTCCACTTT. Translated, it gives CASSLPQGSPLHF.

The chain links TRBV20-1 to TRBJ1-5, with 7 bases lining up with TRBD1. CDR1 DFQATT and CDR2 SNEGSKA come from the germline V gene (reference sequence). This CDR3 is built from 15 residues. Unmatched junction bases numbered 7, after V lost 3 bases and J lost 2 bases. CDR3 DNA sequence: TGCAGTGCTAGTAGCGACAGGGTCGGCAATCAGCCCCAGCATTTT. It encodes CSASSDRVGNQPQHF.

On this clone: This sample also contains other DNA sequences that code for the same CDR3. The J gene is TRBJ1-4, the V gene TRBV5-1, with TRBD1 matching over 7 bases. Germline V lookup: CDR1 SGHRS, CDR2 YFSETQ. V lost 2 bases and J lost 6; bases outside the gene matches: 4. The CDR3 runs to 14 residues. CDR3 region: CASSLEDRDEKLFF. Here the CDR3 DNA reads TGCGCCAGCAGCTTAGAAGACAGGGATGAAAAACTGTTTTTT.

The CDR3 DNA follows: TGTGCCAGCAGCTTGCATCAGGGGATAGAGACCCAGTACTTC. Translated: CASSLHQGIETQYF. V is TRBV5-4 and J is TRBJ2-5; maybe TRBD1 (6 bases). The V and J ends lost 1 base and 4 bases respectively, with 11 bases between them. Germline V gives CDR1 SGHNT, CDR2 YYREEE (reference sequence). This CDR3 region has 14 residues.

The DNA for the CDR3 is TGTGCCAGCAGCTCCCAGCGAGGCAATGGCTACACCTTC. It codes for CASSSQRGNGYTF. V and J are TRBV7-2 and TRBJ1-2, with D unresolved. Germline loops: CDR1 SGHTA, CDR2 FQGNSA. The CDR3 is 13 amino acids. Trimming pared 4 bases from V and 6 bases from J, leaving 12 bases between.

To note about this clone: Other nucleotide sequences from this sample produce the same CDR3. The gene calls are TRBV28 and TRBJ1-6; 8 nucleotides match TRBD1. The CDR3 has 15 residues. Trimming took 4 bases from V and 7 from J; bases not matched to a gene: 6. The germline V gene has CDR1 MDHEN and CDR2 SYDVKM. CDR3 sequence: CASSSRTGWNSPLHF. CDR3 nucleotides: TGTGCCAGCAGTTCTCGGACAGGGTGGAATTCACCCCTCCACTTT.

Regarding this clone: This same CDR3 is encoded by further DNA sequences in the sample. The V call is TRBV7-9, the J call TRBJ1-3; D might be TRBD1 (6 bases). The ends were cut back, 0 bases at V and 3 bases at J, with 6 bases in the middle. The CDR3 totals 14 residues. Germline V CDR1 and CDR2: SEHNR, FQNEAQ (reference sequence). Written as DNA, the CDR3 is TGTGCCAGCAGCTTAGCAGGGGGTGGAAACACCATATATTTT. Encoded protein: CASSLAGGGNTIYF.

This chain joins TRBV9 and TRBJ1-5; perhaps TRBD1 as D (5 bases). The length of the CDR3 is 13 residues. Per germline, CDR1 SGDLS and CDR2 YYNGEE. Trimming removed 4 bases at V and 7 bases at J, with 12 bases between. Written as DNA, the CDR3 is TGTGCCAGCAGCATCGGGGGTCAACAGCCCCAGCATTTT. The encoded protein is CASSIGGQQPQHF. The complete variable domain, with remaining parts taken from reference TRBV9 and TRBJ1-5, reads DSGVTQTPKHLITATGQRVTLRCSPRSGDLSVYWYQQSLDQGLQFLIQYYNGEERAKGNILERFSAQQFPDLHSELNLSSLELGDSALYFCASSIGGQQPQHFGDGTRLSIL.

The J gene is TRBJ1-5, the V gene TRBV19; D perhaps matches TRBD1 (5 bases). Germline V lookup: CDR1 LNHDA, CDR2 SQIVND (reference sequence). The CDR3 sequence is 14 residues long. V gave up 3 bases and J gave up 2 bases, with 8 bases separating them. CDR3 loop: CASSIGHGNQPQHF. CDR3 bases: TGTGCCAGTAGTATTGGACACGGCAATCAGCCCCAGCATTTT.

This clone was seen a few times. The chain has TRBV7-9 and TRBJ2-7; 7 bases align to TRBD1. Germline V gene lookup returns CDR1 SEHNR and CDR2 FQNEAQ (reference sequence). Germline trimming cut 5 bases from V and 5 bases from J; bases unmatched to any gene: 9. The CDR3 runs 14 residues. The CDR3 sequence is CASSRWDSVDEQYF. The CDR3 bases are TGTGCCAGCAGCAGATGGGACAGCGTGGACGAGCAGTACTTC.

CDR3 sequence: CASIRTITGSGNTIYF. Here the CDR3 DNA reads TGTGCCAGCATCCGAACCATCACAGGTTCTGGAAACACCATATATTTT. The chain carries TRBV2 and TRBJ1-3; D possibly corresponds to TRBD1 (5 bases). Germline V gene data show CDR1 as SNHLY and CDR2 as FYNNEI. Trimming pared 7 bases from V and 1 base from J, leaving 17 bases between. This CDR3 is 16 amino acids long.

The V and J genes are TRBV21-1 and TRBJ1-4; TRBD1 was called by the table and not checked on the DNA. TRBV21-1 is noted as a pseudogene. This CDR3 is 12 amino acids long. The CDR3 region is CASSTTGEKLFF. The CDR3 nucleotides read TGTGCCAGCAGCACGACAGGGGAAAAACTGTTTTTT.

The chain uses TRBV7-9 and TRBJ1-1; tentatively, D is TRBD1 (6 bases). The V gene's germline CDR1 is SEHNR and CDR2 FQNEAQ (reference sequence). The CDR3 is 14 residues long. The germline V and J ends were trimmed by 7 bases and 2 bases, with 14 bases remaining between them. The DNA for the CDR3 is TGTGCCAGCATCCAAGGGGGGGCTAACACTGAAGCTTTCTTT. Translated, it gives CASIQGGANTEAFF.

This CDR3 reads CASSLSPGFGEQYF. CDR3 DNA: TGTGCCAGCAGTTTAAGTCCCGGGTTCGGCGAGCAGTACTTC. The V call is TRBV27, the J call TRBJ2-7; D uncertain. The CDR3 runs to 14 residues. The V gene lost 2 bases and the J gene lost 6 bases, with 14 bases spanning the gap. In germline, CDR1 is MNHEY, CDR2 SMNVEV (reference sequence).

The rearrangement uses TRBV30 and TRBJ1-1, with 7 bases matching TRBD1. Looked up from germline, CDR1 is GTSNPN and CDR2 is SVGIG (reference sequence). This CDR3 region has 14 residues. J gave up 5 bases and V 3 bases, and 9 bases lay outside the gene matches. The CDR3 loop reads CAWSRGSLGTEAFF. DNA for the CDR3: TGTGCCTGGAGCAGGGGGTCCCTAGGGACTGAAGCTTTCTTT.

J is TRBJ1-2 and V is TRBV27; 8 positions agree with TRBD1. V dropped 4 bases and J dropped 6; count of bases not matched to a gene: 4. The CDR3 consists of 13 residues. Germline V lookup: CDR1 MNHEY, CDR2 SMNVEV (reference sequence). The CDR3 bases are TGTGCCAGCAGTTCCCGACAGGGGAATGGCTACACCTTC. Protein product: CASSSRQGNGYTF.

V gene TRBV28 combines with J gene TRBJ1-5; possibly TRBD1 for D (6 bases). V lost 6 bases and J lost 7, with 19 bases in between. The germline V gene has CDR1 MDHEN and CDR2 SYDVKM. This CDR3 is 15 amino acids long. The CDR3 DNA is TGTGCCAGCAGACGTTCTGGGGGGGGCACGCAGCCCCAGCATTTT. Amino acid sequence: CASRRSGGGTQPQHF.

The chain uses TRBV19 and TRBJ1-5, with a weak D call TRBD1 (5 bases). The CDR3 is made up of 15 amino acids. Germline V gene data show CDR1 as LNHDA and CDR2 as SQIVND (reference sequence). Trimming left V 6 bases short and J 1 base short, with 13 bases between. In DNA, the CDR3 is TGTGCCAGTAGGCGAGAGGCAGGGAGCAATCAGCCCCAGCATTTT. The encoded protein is CASRREAGSNQPQHF. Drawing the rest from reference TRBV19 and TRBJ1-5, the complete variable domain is DGGITQSPKYLFRKEGQNVTLSCEQNLNHDAMYWYRQDPGQGLRLIYYSQIVNDFQKGDIAEGYSVSREKKESFPLTVTSAQKNPTAFYLCASRREAGSNQPQHFGDGTRLSIL.

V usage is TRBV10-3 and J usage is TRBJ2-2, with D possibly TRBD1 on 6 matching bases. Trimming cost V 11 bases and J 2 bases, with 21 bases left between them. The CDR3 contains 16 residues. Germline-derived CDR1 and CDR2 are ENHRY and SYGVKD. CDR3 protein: CAVQGWGPENTGELFF. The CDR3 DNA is TGTGCCGTCCAGGGCTGGGGGCCGGAAAACACCGGGGAGCTGTTTTTT.

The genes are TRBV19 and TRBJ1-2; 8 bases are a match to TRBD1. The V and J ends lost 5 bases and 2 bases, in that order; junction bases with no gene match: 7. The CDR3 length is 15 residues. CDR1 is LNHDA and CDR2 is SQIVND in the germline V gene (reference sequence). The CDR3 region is CASSARSGGNYGYTF. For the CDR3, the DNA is TGTGCCAGTAGTGCCCGGTCAGGGGGCAACTATGGCTACACCTTC.

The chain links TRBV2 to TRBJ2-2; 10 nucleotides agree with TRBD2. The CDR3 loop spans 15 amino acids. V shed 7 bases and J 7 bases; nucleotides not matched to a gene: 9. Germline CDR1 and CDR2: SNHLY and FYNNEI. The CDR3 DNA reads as TGTGCCAGCAATCCTAGCGGGGGCGGGATCGGGGAGCTGTTTTTT. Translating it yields CASNPSGGGIGELFF. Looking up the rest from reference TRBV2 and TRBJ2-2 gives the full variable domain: EPEVTQTPSHQVTQMGQEVILRCVPISNHLYFYWYRQILGQKVEFLVSFYNNEISEKSEIFDDQFSVERPDGSNFTLKIRSTKLEDSAMYFCASNPSGGGIGELFFGEGSRLTVL.

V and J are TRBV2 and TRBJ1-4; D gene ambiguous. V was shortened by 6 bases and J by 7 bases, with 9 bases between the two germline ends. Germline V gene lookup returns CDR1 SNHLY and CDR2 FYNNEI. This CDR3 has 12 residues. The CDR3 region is CASRGDGEKLFF. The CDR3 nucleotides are TGTGCCAGCAGGGGCGACGGTGAAAAACTGTTTTTT. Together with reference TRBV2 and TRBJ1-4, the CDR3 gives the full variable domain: EPEVTQTPSHQVTQMGQEVILRCVPISNHLYFYWYRQILGQKVEFLVSFYNNEISEKSEIFDDQFSVERPDGSNFTLKIRSTKLEDSAMYFCASRGDGEKLFFGSGTQLSVL.

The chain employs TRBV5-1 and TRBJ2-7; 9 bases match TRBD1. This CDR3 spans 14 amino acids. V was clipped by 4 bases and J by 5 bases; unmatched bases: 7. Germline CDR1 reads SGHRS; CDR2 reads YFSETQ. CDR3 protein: CASSPGQGGDEQYF. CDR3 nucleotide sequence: TGCGCCAGCAGCCCGGGACAGGGAGGGGACGAGCAGTACTTC.

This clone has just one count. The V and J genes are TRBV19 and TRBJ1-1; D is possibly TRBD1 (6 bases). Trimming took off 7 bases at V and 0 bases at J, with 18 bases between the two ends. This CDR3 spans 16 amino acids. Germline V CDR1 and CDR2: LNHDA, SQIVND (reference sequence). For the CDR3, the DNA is TGTGCCAGTATACCGAGGGGAGGGGACATGAACACTGAAGCTTTCTTT. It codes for CASIPRGGDMNTEAFF.

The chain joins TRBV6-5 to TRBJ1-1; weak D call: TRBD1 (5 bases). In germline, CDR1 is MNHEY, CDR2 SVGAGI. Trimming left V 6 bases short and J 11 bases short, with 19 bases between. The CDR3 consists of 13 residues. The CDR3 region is CASRLLGRDEAFF. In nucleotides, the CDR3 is TGTGCCAGCAGACTGCTGGGGCGAGATGAGGCTTTCTTT.

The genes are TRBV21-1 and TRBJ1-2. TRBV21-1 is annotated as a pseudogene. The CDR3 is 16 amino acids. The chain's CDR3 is CASSKALGWGDYGYTF. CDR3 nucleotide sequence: TGTGCCAGCAGCAAAGCGCTTGGGTGGGGGGACTATGGCTACACCTTC.

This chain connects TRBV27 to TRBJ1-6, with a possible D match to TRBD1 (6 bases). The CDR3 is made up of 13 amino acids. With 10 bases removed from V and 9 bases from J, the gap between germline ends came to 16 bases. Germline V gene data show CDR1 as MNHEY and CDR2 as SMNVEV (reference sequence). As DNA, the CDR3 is TGTGCCACTAAAACAGGGATCGGTTCACCCCTCCACTTT. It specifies CATKTGIGSPLHF.

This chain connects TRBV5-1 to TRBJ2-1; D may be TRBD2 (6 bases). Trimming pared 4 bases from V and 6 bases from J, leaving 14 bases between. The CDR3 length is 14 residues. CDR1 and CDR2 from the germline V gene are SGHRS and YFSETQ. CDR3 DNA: TGCGCCAGCAGCCCACCGACTAGTCCCAATGAGCAGTTCTTC. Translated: CASSPPTSPNEQFF.

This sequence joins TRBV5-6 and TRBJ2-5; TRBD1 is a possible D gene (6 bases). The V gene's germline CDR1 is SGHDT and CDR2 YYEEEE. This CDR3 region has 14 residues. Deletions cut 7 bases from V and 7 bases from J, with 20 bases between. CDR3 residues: CASHDRKVQRTQYF. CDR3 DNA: TGTGCCAGCCACGACAGGAAGGTCCAAAGGACCCAGTACTTC. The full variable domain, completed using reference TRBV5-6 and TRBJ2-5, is DAGVTQSPTHLIKTRGQQVTLRCSPKSGHDTVSWYQQALGQGPQFIFQYYEEEERQRGNFPDRFSGHQFPNYSSELNVNALLLGDSALYLCASHDRKVQRTQYFGPGTRLLVL.

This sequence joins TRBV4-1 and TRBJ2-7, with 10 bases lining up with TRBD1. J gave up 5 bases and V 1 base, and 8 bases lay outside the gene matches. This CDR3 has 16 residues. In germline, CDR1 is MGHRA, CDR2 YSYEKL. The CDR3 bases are TGCGCCAGCAGCCAAGCGGAGGGACAGGGGAGCCACGAGCAGTACTTC. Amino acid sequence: CASSQAEGQGSHEQYF.